A single sample is the source of the 20 T cell receptor beta chains below, sequenced in a study of immune aging and cytomegalovirus after organ transplant. Time point of the sample: five sample-tagged time points from pre-transplant (day -1) to day 368 post-transplant, pooled. Cells were captured in microwells, and libraries were made with BD Rhapsody targeted mRNA and AbSeq chemistry. From the single-cell sequencing reads, TCRdb called clonotypes with MiXCR, one entry per CDR3 protein. This table holds fewer than 25,000 distinct CDR3 sequences, more than 35% found once. For these receptors, no antigen is known. The source was CMV peptide-activated CD4+ and CD8+ T cells sorted from blood, collected at five time points, pooled. Subset: sorted CD8+CD137+ and CD4+CD154+ T cells after about 13 h CMV IE-1 peptide stimulation. The origin of the receptors is a female donor who had a heart transplant and CMV viremia.

This clonotype was found once. The genes are TRBV9 and TRBJ2-2; D could derive from TRBD1 or TRBD2 (6 bases each). The V gene lost 4 bases and the J gene lost 2 bases, with 12 bases spanning the gap. This CDR3 is built from 15 residues. CDR1 is SGDLS, CDR2 YYNGEE, per germline. The CDR3 loop reads CASSLGGINTGELFF. In nucleotides, the CDR3 is TGTGCCAGCAGCTTAGGGGGGATCAACACCGGGGAGCTGTTTTTT.

In regard to this clonotype: Mismatch with germline at one junction end may stem from a read error. The chain carries TRBV30 and TRBJ2-1; D is unresolved. The CDR3 runs 15 residues. Germline CDR1 reads GTSNPN; CDR2 reads SVGIG (reference sequence). The chain's CDR3 is CASTRRGYAYSEQFF. As DNA, the CDR3 is TGTGCCTCCACGAGGCGTGGGTATGCCTACAGTGAGCAGTTCTTC. Looking up the rest from reference TRBV30 and TRBJ2-1 gives the full variable domain: SQTIHQWPATLVQPVGSPLSLECTVEGTSNPNLYWYRQAAGRGLQLLFYSVGIGQISSEVPQNLSASRPQDRQFILSSKKLLLSDSGFYLCASTRRGYAYSEQFFGPGTRLTVL.

The chain carries TRBV30 and TRBJ1-5; D not resolved. The length of the CDR3 is 13 residues. CDR1 is GTSNPN and CDR2 is SVGIG in the germline V gene (reference sequence). Trimming removed 0 bases from V and 5 bases from J, with 8 bases in between. The CDR3 DNA reads TGTGCCTGGAGTGTACGGATGGATCAGCCCCAGCATTTT. It is translated as CAWSVRMDQPQHF.

This sequence joins TRBV28 and TRBJ2-4; TRBD2 matches 9 bases. The J segment lost 5 bases and the V segment lost 8 bases, leaving 7 bases of the junction unmatched. CDR3 length: 14 residues. The germline CDR1 and CDR2 sequences are MDHEN and SYDVKM. The CDR3 DNA reads TGTGCCAGCTTGGGAGCGGGAGGAGAAAACATTCAGTACTTC. Amino acid sequence: CASLGAGGENIQYF.

The chain is built from TRBV19 and TRBJ1-1; no clear D. Trimming stripped 3 bases from V and 1 base from J, with 12 bases between. The germline V gene has CDR1 LNHDA and CDR2 SQIVND (reference sequence). The CDR3 contains 15 residues. This CDR3 reads CASSMGGTGNTEAFF. CDR3 DNA: TGTGCCAGTAGTATGGGAGGTACCGGGAACACTGAAGCTTTCTTT.

This clonotype is labeled as medium-sized (0.01 to 0.1%). This rearrangement joins TRBV9 to TRBJ1-2, with unresolved D. The CDR3 totals 13 residues. Germline V CDR1 and CDR2: SGDLS, YYNGEE. V was shortened by 6 bases and J by 3 bases, with 12 bases between the two germline ends. CDR3 region: CASTPGADYGYTF. The CDR3 DNA reads TGTGCCAGCACCCCGGGCGCGGACTATGGCTACACCTTC.

This clonotype was detected only a few times. The chain joins TRBV11-2 to TRBJ2-5; D call uncertain. Germline V gene sequence: CDR1 SGHAT, CDR2 FQNNGV. With 2 bases removed from V and 0 bases from J, the gap between germline ends came to 4 bases. This CDR3 has 13 amino acids. The CDR3 here is CASSLQYQETQYF. Here the CDR3 DNA reads TGTGCCAGCAGCTTACAGTACCAAGAGACCCAGTACTTC.

At least ten counts were recorded for this clonotype. This chain connects TRBV5-1 to TRBJ2-2; no clear D. This CDR3 has 14 residues. The germline CDR1 and CDR2 sequences are SGHRS and YFSETQ. The ends were cut back, 2 bases at V and 4 bases at J, with 9 bases in the middle. For the CDR3, the DNA is TGCGCCAGCAGCTTACGTGATCCCACCGGGGAGCTGTTTTTT. Translation: CASSLRDPTGELFF.

In this sample, this clonotype turned up many times. The chain joins TRBV13 to TRBJ1-3; D remains ambiguous. The CDR3 covers 13 residues. Trimming shortened V by 0 bases and J by 7 bases, and 7 bases separated the two germline ends. CDR1 PRHDT and CDR2 FYEKMQ come from the germline V gene (reference sequence). This CDR3 is CASSLGNGNTIYF. CDR3 DNA sequence: TGTGCCAGCAGCTTAGGGAATGGGAACACCATATATTTT.

A note on this clonotype: With a far larger clone one base away, a read error is the likely cause. The CDR3 sequence is CASRHHRGNVVEETQYF. DNA for the CDR3: TGTGCCAGCAGACACCACAGGGGGAATGTGGTCGAAGAGACCCAGTACTTC. The chain uses TRBV5-6 and TRBJ2-1; 8 bases fit TRBD1. The end of the DNA is better explained by TRBJ2-5, so the J call may be wrong. This CDR3 region has 17 residues. Germline V CDR1 and CDR2: SGHDT, YYEEEE.

This clonotype was seen many times. The chain couples TRBV11-2 to TRBJ2-3; either TRBD1 or TRBD2 may supply D (6 bases each). V lost 6 bases and J 4 bases, leaving 17 bases between the germline ends. From germline, CDR1 is SGHAT and CDR2 FQNNGV. The CDR3 sequence is 15 residues long. The CDR3 spells CASSSQGGRADTQYF. The CDR3 coding sequence is TGTGCCAGCAGTTCCCAAGGGGGGCGCGCAGATACGCAGTATTTT.

The chain recombines TRBV29-1 with TRBJ2-7; either TRBD1 or TRBD2 may supply D (5 bases each). Trimming shortened V by 6 bases and J by 4 bases, and 16 bases separated the two germline ends. The CDR3 covers 13 residues. Germline V lookup: CDR1 SQVTM, CDR2 ANQGSEA. The CDR3 reads CSVLPEGIYEQYF. In DNA form, the CDR3 reads TGCAGCGTCCTACCCGAGGGGATTTACGAGCAGTACTTC.

This clonotype was seen ten or more times. This may be a read error: a much more frequent sequence differs by one nucleotide. This chain uses TRBV25-1 with TRBJ2-1; 9 bases are shared with TRBD2. The CDR3 runs 14 residues. Per the germline V gene, CDR1 is MGHDK and CDR2 is SYGVNS. The CDR3 DNA sequence: TGTGCCAGCTCCCGAATAGGGACTAGCAGTGAGCGGTTCTTC. It translates to CASSRIGTSSERFF. The full variable domain, its missing parts supplied by reference TRBV25-1 and TRBJ2-1, is EADIYQTPRYLVIGTGKKITLECSQTMGHDKMYWYQQDPGMELHLIHYSYGVNSTEKGDLSSESTVSRIRTEHFPLTLESARPSHTSQYLCASSRIGTSSERFFGPGTRLTVL.

By share of the sample, this clonotype is medium-sized. This chain joins TRBV9 and TRBJ2-1; TRBD2 aligns across 8 bases. With 0 bases clipped from V and 1 base from J, the junction kept 18 bases outside the gene matches. The CDR3 contains 21 residues. The germline V gene encodes CDR1 SGDLS and CDR2 YYNGEE. The CDR3 DNA reads TGTGCCAGCAGCGTAGGTGGTGTGGGTAGCGGGAACATAGGGTCCTACAATGAGCAGTTCTTC. Encoded protein: CASSVGGVGSGNIGSYNEQFF.

This clonotype occurred a few times. Germline and junction disagree at one end, which may indicate a read error. The V call is TRBV4-2, the J call TRBJ2-3, with 9 bases matching TRBD2. CDR3 length: 21 residues. Germline V gene data show CDR1 as LGHNA and CDR2 as YNFKEQ. CDR3 DNA: TGTGCCAGCAGCCAAGATTCCTCAGCGGGGGGTATACTGTATGGCACGGATACGCAGTATTTT. Translated, it gives CASSQDSSAGGILYGTDTQYF.

The rearrangement links TRBV28 to TRBJ2-1; possibly TRBD1 or TRBD2 for D (5 bases each). Deletions cut 4 bases from V and 7 bases from J, with 17 bases between. This CDR3 has 15 residues. Per the germline V gene, CDR1 is MDHEN and CDR2 is SYDVKM. CDR3 DNA sequence: TGTGCCAGCAGTTCGACAGCGGATCTGGGGAATGAGCAGTTCTTC. Translating it yields CASSSTADLGNEQFF.

Of note for this clonotype: Compared with germline, one end of the junction differs, possibly owing to a read error. V gene TRBV3-1 combines with J gene TRBJ2-2; weak D call: TRBD1 (5 bases). Germline assignment: CDR1 LGHDT and CDR2 YNNKEL (reference sequence). The CDR3 contains 13 residues. The chain's CDR3 is CASRQGVTGELFF. The CDR3 DNA reads as TGTGCCAGCAGACAAGGGGTGACCGGGGAGCTGTTTTTT.

The chain recombines TRBV5-4 with TRBJ1-2; 7 bases fit TRBD1. The CDR3 runs to 15 residues. V lost 4 bases to trimming and J lost 12 bases; unmatched junction nucleotides: 18. The germline CDR1 and CDR2 sequences are SGHNT and YYREEE (reference sequence). CDR3 coding DNA: TGTGCCAGCAGCAACGCATTAACAGGGGACTACGGCCACACCTTC. The encoded protein is CASSNALTGDYGHTF. Together with reference TRBV5-4 and TRBJ1-2, the CDR3 gives the full variable domain: ETGVTQSPTHLIKTRGQQVTLRCSSQSGHNTVSWYQQALGQGPQFIFQYYREEENGRGNFPPRFSGLQFPNYSSELNVNALELDDSALYLCASSNALTGDYGHTFGSGTRLTVV.

The chain employs TRBV3-1 and TRBJ1-3; weak D call: TRBD1 (6 bases). The CDR3 runs 17 residues. From germline, CDR1 is LGHDT and CDR2 YNNKEL (reference sequence). V lost 0 bases and J 6 bases, leaving 18 bases between the germline ends. The CDR3 is CASSQDRGVKGQNTIYF. CDR3 in DNA: TGTGCCAGCAGCCAAGATAGGGGGGTAAAGGGCCAAAACACCATATATTTT.

The chain joins TRBV5-1 to TRBJ2-3; D is unclear. The CDR3 has 14 residues. Trimming stripped 4 bases from V and 0 bases from J, with 9 bases between. CDR1 is SGHRS and CDR2 is YFSETQ in the germline V gene. CDR3 coding DNA: TGCGCCAGCAGCATCAGCGAAAGCACAGATACGCAGTATTTT. Its translation is CASSISESTDTQYF.